What follows are 13 T cell receptor beta chains derived from one specimen sequenced in a study of cytotoxic CD8 clonotypes in ibrutinib-treated CLL. The repertoire was sequenced with immunoSEQ multiplex PCR; TCRdb's copy has only in-frame clones and lacks some. This sample has about 9,400 clones, with approximately 60% found just once. Sequencing used PBMCs, obtained before ibrutinib treatment. Receptors were obtained from a human donor with chronic lymphocytic leukemia.

The chain carries TRBV7-2 and TRBJ1-2; D not certain. The CDR3 spans 15 residues. Germline lookup yields CDR1 SGHTA and CDR2 FQGNSA. Trimming removed 2 bases at V and 5 bases at J, with 15 bases between. CDR3 sequence (DNA): TGTGCCAGCAGCTTACTGCGCCAGAACCCTTATGGCTACACCTTC. This translates into CASSLLRQNPYGYTF.

The J gene is TRBJ1-2, the V gene TRBV27; TRBD1 agrees at 11 bases. The length of the CDR3 is 15 residues. With V trimmed by 7 bases and J by 0 bases, 4 bases remained unmatched. Per the germline V gene, CDR1 is MNHEY and CDR2 is SMNVEV (reference sequence). The CDR3: CASKGTGGANYGYTF. Written as DNA, the CDR3 is TGTGCCAGCAAAGGGACAGGGGGAGCTAACTATGGCTACACCTTC.

This CDR3 is CASSLIGAHSTDTQYF. DNA of the CDR3: TGTGCCAGCAGTTTAATTGGGGCCCACAGCACAGATACGCAGTATTTT. The chain uses TRBV27 and TRBJ2-3; TRBD1 might be the D (5 bases). The CDR3 runs to 16 residues. Germline V gene data show CDR1 as MNHEY and CDR2 as SMNVEV (reference sequence). V shed 2 bases and J shed 0 bases, with 12 bases lying between them.

CDR3 protein: CASSRMNTEAFF. The DNA for the CDR3 is TGTGCCAGCAGCCGAATGAACACTGAAGCTTTCTTT. The rearrangement links TRBV6-6 to TRBJ1-1; the D is unclear. The V gene's germline CDR1 is MNHNY and CDR2 SVGAGI (reference sequence). The CDR3 consists of 12 residues. Trimming shortened V by 6 bases and J by 0 bases, and 5 bases separated the two germline ends.

The rearrangement links TRBV6-6 to TRBJ2-3; unclear D gene. Trimming pared 6 bases from V and 1 base from J, leaving 5 bases between. The CDR3 sequence is 12 residues long. The germline CDR1 and CDR2 sequences are MNHNY and SVGAGI (reference sequence). The CDR3 region has the DNA TGTGCCAGCAGCGGCGGCACAGATACGCAGTATTTT. This codes for CASSGGTDTQYF.

The V call is TRBV5-4, the J call TRBJ1-1; D may be TRBD1 (5 bases). CDR3 length equals 13 residues. With 10 bases removed from V and 4 bases from J, the gap between germline ends came to 17 bases. From germline, CDR1 is SGHNT and CDR2 YYREEE (reference sequence). The CDR3: CASSEPGPTEAFF. The CDR3 bases are TGTGCCTCATCCGAACCGGGACCCACTGAAGCTTTCTTT.

The table lists this clone with a few counts. The genes are TRBV6-4 and TRBJ2-1; 13 bases line up with TRBD2. This CDR3 is 14 amino acids long. Germline CDR1 is MRHNA and CDR2 is SNTAGT. After removal of 6 bases from V and 16 bases from J, the junction contained 12 bases not matched to a gene. CDR3 coding DNA: TGTGCCAGCAGCCCCGAACTAGCGGGAGGGCCGTCCTTCTTC. Protein sequence: CASSPELAGGPSFF.

This chain links TRBV6-5 with TRBJ2-1; TRBD1 is a possible D gene (5 bases). The V end was cut by 2 bases, the J end by 9 bases, with 17 bases between. Germline assignment: CDR1 MNHEY and CDR2 SVGAGI. CDR3 length equals 15 residues. The CDR3 spells CASSYGPWGGIEQFF. The CDR3 DNA reads as TGTGCCAGCAGTTACGGACCTTGGGGCGGTATTGAGCAGTTCTTC.

J is TRBJ2-2 and V is TRBV27; possibly TRBD1 or TRBD2 for D (6 bases each). CDR3 length equals 17 residues. Germline V gene data show CDR1 as MNHEY and CDR2 as SMNVEV (reference sequence). V lost 6 bases, J lost 0 bases, and 17 bases lay in between. CDR3 bases: TGTGCCAGCAGCAGGGGCGGGACCGTACCGAACACCGGGGAGCTGTTTTTT. This translates into CASSRGGTVPNTGELFF.

This clone occurred a few times. The chain uses TRBV4-1 and TRBJ2-5; 8 bases align to TRBD1. This CDR3 has 14 amino acids. Trimming removed 3 bases from V and 1 base from J; junction bases left unmatched: 1. Germline CDR1 reads MGHRA; CDR2 reads YSYEKL. The CDR3 protein is CASSQDRVQETQYF. In nucleotides, the CDR3 is TGCGCCAGCAGCCAGGACAGGGTCCAAGAGACCCAGTACTTC.

This clone was picked up one time. The V gene is TRBV30, the J gene TRBJ2-1; 15 bases line up with TRBD2. The junction had 10 bases not matched to a gene; V was cut back by 7 bases and J by 6 bases. Looked up from germline, CDR1 is GTSNPN and CDR2 is SVGIG (reference sequence). The CDR3 has 16 amino acids. The CDR3 loop is CAFRGLAGGLGNEQFF. The CDR3 nucleotides read TGTGCCTTCCGAGGACTAGCGGGAGGGTTGGGCAATGAGCAGTTCTTC.

This clone was recorded only once. This rearrangement joins TRBV5-4 to TRBJ2-2, with TRBD2 matching 10 bases. V was clipped by 0 bases and J by 1 base; unmatched bases: 0. The germline V gene has CDR1 SGHNT and CDR2 YYREEE (reference sequence). The length of the CDR3 is 16 residues. As DNA, the CDR3 is TGTGCCAGCAGCTTGGGACTAGCGGGGAACACCGGGGAGCTGTTTTTT. Protein product: CASSLGLAGNTGELFF.

The chain carries TRBV5-4 and TRBJ2-7, with 15 bases aligning to TRBD2. CDR1 is SGHNT and CDR2 is YYREEE in the germline V gene (reference sequence). V dropped 4 bases and J dropped 0; count of bases not matched to a gene: 5. CDR3 size: 17 residues. The CDR3 protein is CASSPGLAGGHSYEQYF. CDR3 DNA sequence: TGTGCCAGCAGCCCGGGACTAGCGGGGGGCCACTCCTACGAGCAGTACTTC.